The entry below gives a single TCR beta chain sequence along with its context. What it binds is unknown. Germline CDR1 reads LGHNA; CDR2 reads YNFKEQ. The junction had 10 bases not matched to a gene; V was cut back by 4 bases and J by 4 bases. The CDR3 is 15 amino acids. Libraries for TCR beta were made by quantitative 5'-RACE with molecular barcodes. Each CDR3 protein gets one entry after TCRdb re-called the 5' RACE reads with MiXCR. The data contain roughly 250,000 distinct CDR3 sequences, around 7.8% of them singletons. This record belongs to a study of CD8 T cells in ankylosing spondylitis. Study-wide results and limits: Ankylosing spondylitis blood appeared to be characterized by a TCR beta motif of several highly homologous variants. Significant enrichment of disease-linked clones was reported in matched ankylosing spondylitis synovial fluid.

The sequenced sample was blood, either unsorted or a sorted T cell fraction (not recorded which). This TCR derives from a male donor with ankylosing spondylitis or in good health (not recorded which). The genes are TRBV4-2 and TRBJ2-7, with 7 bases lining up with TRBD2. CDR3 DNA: TGTGCCAGCAGCCCGCATGGGGGGGAGAGGTACGAGCAGTACTTC. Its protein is CASSPHGGERYEQYF.